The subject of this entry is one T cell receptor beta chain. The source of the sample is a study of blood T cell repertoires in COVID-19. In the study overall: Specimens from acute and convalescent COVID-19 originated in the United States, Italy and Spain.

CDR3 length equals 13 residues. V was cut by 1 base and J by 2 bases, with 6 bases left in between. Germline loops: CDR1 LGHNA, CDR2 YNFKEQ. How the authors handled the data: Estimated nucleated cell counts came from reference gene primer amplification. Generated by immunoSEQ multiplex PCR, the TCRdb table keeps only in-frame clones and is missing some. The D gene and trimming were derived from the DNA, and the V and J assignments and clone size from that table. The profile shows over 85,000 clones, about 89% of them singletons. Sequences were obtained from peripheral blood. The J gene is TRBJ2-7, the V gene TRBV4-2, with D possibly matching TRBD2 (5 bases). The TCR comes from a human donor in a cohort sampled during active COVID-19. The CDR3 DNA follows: TGTGCCAGCAGCCAAGCTAGCCCCTACGAGCAGTACTTC. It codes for CASSQASPYEQYF.